The 6 T cell receptor beta chains given below trace back to one sample, sequenced in a study of T cells in narcolepsy. Clones were read by immunoSEQ multiplex PCR, and TCRdb kept only the in-frame ones, dropping some. Among about 27,000 clones, around four fifths were seen once, and the ten largest hold roughly 1.3%. Specimen: CD45RA- memory CD4+ T cells from PBMCs. All receptors derive from a human donor with narcolepsy.

The chain uses TRBV6-1 and TRBJ2-7; TRBD2 matches at 8 bases. V trimming: 5 bases; J trimming: 6 bases; junction bases outside the gene matches: 9. Per the germline V gene, CDR1 is MNHNS and CDR2 is SASEGT. This CDR3 region has 14 residues. For the CDR3, the DNA is TGTGCCAGCAGTCCCCTTAGCGGGAAAAGCGAGCAGTACTTC. It translates to CASSPLSGKSEQYF.

This chain connects TRBV10-1 to TRBJ2-3; possibly TRBD1 for D (6 bases). The V gene's germline CDR1 is WNHNN and CDR2 SYGVQD (reference sequence). Trimming took off 6 bases at V and 0 bases at J, with 10 bases between the two ends. The CDR3 contains 14 residues. CDR3 coding DNA: TGCGCCAGCAGCCTACAGGGAAGCACAGATACGCAGTATTTT. It specifies CASSLQGSTDTQYF.

The genes are TRBV6-1 and TRBJ1-1; the D gene is possibly TRBD1 (5 bases). Germline CDR1 is MNHNS and CDR2 is SASEGT. V was trimmed by 6 bases and J by 6 bases, leaving 11 bases between them. This CDR3 is built from 12 residues. CDR3 loop: CASSQAGAEAFF. CDR3 sequence (DNA): TGTGCCAGCAGCCAAGCGGGGGCTGAAGCTTTCTTT.

This rearrangement joins TRBV5-4 to TRBJ1-1; TRBD1 matches at 7 bases. V was clipped by 7 bases and J by 0 bases; unmatched bases: 6. The CDR3 spans 14 residues. Germline lookup yields CDR1 SGHNT and CDR2 YYREEE (reference sequence). CDR3 amino acids: CASGQTGVNTEAFF. The CDR3 DNA reads as TGTGCCAGCGGCCAAACAGGGGTGAACACTGAAGCTTTCTTT.

The rearrangement uses TRBV19 and TRBJ2-5; 9 bases align to TRBD2. The V segment lost 3 bases and the J segment 7 bases; nucleotides outside the gene matches: 15. CDR1 LNHDA and CDR2 SQIVND come from the germline V gene (reference sequence). The CDR3 is 17 amino acids. The CDR3 reads CASSIRLAGRTTGTQYF. CDR3 nucleotides: TGTGCCAGTAGTATTCGGCTAGCGGGACGTACAACGGGGACCCAGTACTTC. The complete variable domain, with remaining parts taken from reference TRBV19 and TRBJ2-5, reads DGGITQSPKYLFRKEGQNVTLSCEQNLNHDAMYWYRQDPGQGLRLIYYSQIVNDFQKGDIAEGYSVSREKKESFPLTVTSAQKNPTAFYLCASSIRLAGRTTGTQYFGPGTRLLVL.

The rearrangement joins TRBV6-1 to TRBJ1-4; TRBD1 matches 10 bases. The CDR3 loop spans 15 amino acids. V shed 11 bases and J 4 bases; nucleotides not matched to a gene: 10. Germline V gene lookup returns CDR1 MNHNS and CDR2 SASEGT. In nucleotides, the CDR3 is TGTGCCTCCCAGAGTTGGGACAGGGGTAATGAAAAACTGTTTTTT. As protein: CASQSWDRGNEKLFF.